A selection of T cell receptor beta chains follows, all from one sample in a study of shared T cell receptors in the human thymus. Here immunoSEQ multiplex PCR was the method, and the copy in TCRdb shows in-frame clones only, minus some. The data hold approximately 760,000 clones, with approximately 83% observed a single time. These same records also appear under a second study, on human thymus T cells.

Sequencing used thymocytes. These receptors came from a girl under three years old with a congenital heart defect. Both conserved end residues are part of each CDR3. Each record gives: D gene, clone size, V gene, J gene, CDR3 DNA, CDR3 protein. The D gene is left open where the match is weak. A clone size is listed for some rows: how often the clone was seen (once, few, many), or a class if it is expanded.

NA	NA	TRBV14	TRBJ1-2	TGTGCCAGCAGCCAACATCCCACCGACACCGACTATGGCTACACCTTC	CASSQHPTDTDYGYTF
TRBD1	NA	TRBV6-1	TRBJ1-5	TGTGCCAGCAGTGCCCGGACAGGGGGGAGCAATCAGCCCCAGCATTTT	CASSARTGGSNQPQHF
NA	NA	TRBV4-1	TRBJ2-4	TGCGCCAGCAGCCAAGTTAGAACTCGAGTAGCCAAAAACATTCAGTACTTC	CASSQVRTRVAKNIQYF
NA	NA	TRBV5-1	TRBJ2-6	TGCGCCAGCAGCCCTCGTTTTATAACCCCCTACTCTGGGGCCAACGTCCTGACTTTC	CASSPRFITPYSGANVLTF
TRBD1	NA	TRBV4-3	TRBJ2-3	TGCGCCAGCAGCCAAGGACAACAGGGGGAGAGCGCAGATACGCAGTATTTT	CASSQGQQGESADTQYF
TRBD2	NA	TRBV7-2	TRBJ2-1	TGTGCCAGCAGCAGCACTAGCGACTCCTACAATGAGCAGTTCTTC	CASSSTSDSYNEQFF
NA	NA	TRBV5-1	TRBJ1-4	TGCGCCAGCAGCTTGGAGGGGTTGGCTCCCACAACTGGAGAAAAACTGTTTTTT	CASSLEGLAPTTGEKLFF
NA	NA	TRBV11-3	TRBJ2-7	TGTGCCAGCAGCCTAGGGCCCCACGGACTCTACGAGCAGTACTTC	CASSLGPHGLYEQYF
TRBD2	NA	TRBV18	TRBJ2-2	TGTGCCAGCTCAATCGGGGGGAGACGGAGGGAGGAGCTGTTTTTT	CASSIGGRRREELFF
TRBD1	NA	TRBV9	TRBJ1-3	TGTGCCAGCAGCGTAAAAGGGACCGGGACAGGGATTGAGGGAAACACCATATATTTT	CASSVKGTGTGIEGNTIYF
TRBD1	NA	TRBV5-1	TRBJ1-2	TGCGCCAGCAGCTTCCCCGAGCAGGGGGAGGACTATGGCTACACCTTC	CASSFPEQGEDYGYTF
NA	NA	TRBV4-1	TRBJ1-2	TGCGCCAGCAGCCAAGATAGTCCGGGGGATGATGGCTACACCTTC	CASSQDSPGDDGYTF
NA	once	TRBV5-1	TRBJ2-7	TGCGCCAGCAGCTTACCACACAGGGCAGGGGAGCAGTACTTC	CASSLPHRAGEQYF
NA	NA	TRBV9	TRBJ2-1	TGTGCCAGCAGCGTAAGGAGGGAGTCCTACAATGAGCAGTTCTTC	CASSVRRESYNEQFF
NA	NA	TRBV6-1	TRBJ1-3	TGTGCCAGCAAGGTTCAGGGGTTCGGAAACACCATATATTTT	CASKVQGFGNTIYF
NA	NA	TRBV4-1	TRBJ1-2	TGCGCCAGCAGCCAAGAACGACAGGCGAACTATGGCTACACCTTC	CASSQERQANYGYTF
TRBD1	NA	TRBV4-1	TRBJ1-2	TGCGCCAGCAGCCAAGAACTCGACAGGGAAGGTGGCTACACCTTC	CASSQELDREGGYTF
NA	NA	TRBV29-1	TRBJ2-2	TGCAGCGTTGGAGACAGGTCCGATAACACCGGGGAGCTGTTTTTT	CSVGDRSDNTGELFF
TRBD1	NA	TRBV18	TRBJ1-1	TGTGCCAGCTCACCGAGACAGGGGTCGAACACTGAAGCTTTCTTT	CASSPRQGSNTEAFF
NA	NA	TRBV19	TRBJ2-2	TGTGCCAGTAGTACCCCCAGGGGAACCGGGGAGCTGTTTTTT	CASSTPRGTGELFF
TRBD1	NA	TRBV19	TRBJ2-3	TGTGCCAGTACAGGGGGAGGCACAGATACGCAGTATTTT	CASTGGGTDTQYF
NA	NA	TRBV18	TRBJ1-4	TGTGCCAGCTCACCACCTCCGGGAAATGAAAAACTGTTTTTT	CASSPPPGNEKLFF
NA	few	TRBV20-1	TRBJ1-1	TGCAGTGCTAGACAGGAAGCTTTCTTT	CSARQEAFF
NA	few	TRBV27	TRBJ2-5	TGTGCCAGCAGCCCATCTTCCGGGGAGACCCAGTACTTC	CASSPSSGETQYF
NA	NA	TRBV9	TRBJ1-1	TGTGCCAGCAGCAACCCCAGGGGAATGATTGGCCGGGGGGACACTGAAGCTTTCTTT	CASSNPRGMIGRGDTEAFF
TRBD1	NA	TRBV7-4	TRBJ2-7	TGTGCCAGCAGCCCAGACGCCCCCGGCCCAGGGGGTGATCTGTACTTC	CASSPDAPGPGGDLYF
NA	NA	TRBV2	TRBJ1-5	TGTGCCAGTTGGGGGGGGAACAATCAGCCCCAGCATTTT	CASWGGNNQPQHF
NA	NA	TRBV19	TRBJ1-1	TGTGCCAGTAGTATAGATCCGTTGCGGGCTTTCTTT	CASSIDPLRAFF
NA	once	TRBV4-1	TRBJ1-1	TGCGCCAGCAGCCAACGTACAGGCAGGGACACTGAAGCTTTCTTT	CASSQRTGRDTEAFF
TRBD1	few	TRBV20-1	TRBJ2-7	TGCAGCCCGGGACAGGGCGGCGAGCAGTACTTC	CSPGQGGEQYF
TRBD1	NA	TRBV4-2	TRBJ1-1	TGTGCCAGCAGCCAAGATATGGGACAGGAGGCTTTCTTT	CASSQDMGQEAFF
NA	NA	TRBV5-1	TRBJ2-1	TGCGCCAGCACGAACGGGGTGCTACTTGAAAACAATGAGCAGTTCTTC	CASTNGVLLENNEQFF
NA	NA	TRBV6-6	TRBJ2-2	TGTGCCAGCAGTTACGGACAAGCCTCGAACACCGGGGAGCTGTTTTTT	CASSYGQASNTGELFF
TRBD1	NA	TRBV6-5	TRBJ1-6	TGTGCCAGCAGTCCCGGGACAGGGACAAATTCACCCCTCCACTTT	CASSPGTGTNSPLHF
NA	few	TRBV20-1	TRBJ1-2	TGCAGTGCTAGAGATCGGGGGAGCTCCACCTTC	CSARDRGSSTF
TRBD1	NA	TRBV6-5	TRBJ2-2	TGTGCCAGCAGACAGGGGACGGTCGGGTGCGGGGAGCTGTTTTTT	CASRQGTVGCGELFF
NA	NA	TRBV30	TRBJ1-2	TGTGCCTGGAGTGCTAGCTGTGGCTACACCTTC	CAWSASCGYTF
TRBD2	NA	TRBV5-1	TRBJ2-1	TGCGCCAGCAGCTGGGGGCGACTAGCGGGGGAACCCCACAATGAGCAGTTCTTC	CASSWGRLAGEPHNEQFF
TRBD2	NA	TRBV7-6	TRBJ2-1	TGTGCCAGCAGCTTAGTTGGGACTAGCGGGGGGGCTCTTAACGACAATGAGCAGTTCTTC	CASSLVGTSGGALNDNEQFF
TRBD2	NA	TRBV28	TRBJ2-5	TGTGCCAGCAGTTTATTCCCAATTACTAGCGGGGAACCCGAGACCCAGTACTTC	CASSLFPITSGEPETQYF